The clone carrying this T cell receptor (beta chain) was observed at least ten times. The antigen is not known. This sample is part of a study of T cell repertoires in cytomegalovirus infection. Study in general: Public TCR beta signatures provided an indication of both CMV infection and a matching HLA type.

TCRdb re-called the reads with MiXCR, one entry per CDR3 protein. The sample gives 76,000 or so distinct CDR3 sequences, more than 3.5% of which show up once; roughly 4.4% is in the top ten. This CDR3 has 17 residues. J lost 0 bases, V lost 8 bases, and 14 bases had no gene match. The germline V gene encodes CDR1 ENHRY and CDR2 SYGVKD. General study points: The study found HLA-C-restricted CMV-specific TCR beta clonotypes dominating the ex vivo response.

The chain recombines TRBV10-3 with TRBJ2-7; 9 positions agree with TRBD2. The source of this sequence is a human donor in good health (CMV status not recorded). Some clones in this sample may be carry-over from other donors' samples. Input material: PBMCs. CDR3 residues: CAIGGAASGAVSYEQYF. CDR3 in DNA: TGTGCCATCGGGGGGGCGGCTAGCGGGGCCGTCTCCTACGAGCAGTACTTC.